This T cell receptor (beta chain) was observed in a study of blood T cell repertoires in COVID-19. Study-wide context: Material from acute and convalescent COVID-19 was sourced from the United States, Italy and Spain.

TCRdb keeps only in-frame clones here, not all; method: immunoSEQ multiplex PCR. The sample holds some 400,000 clones, roughly 86% seen once. The CDR3 spans 15 residues. The V segment lost 9 bases and the J segment 5 bases; nucleotides outside the gene matches: 13. Germline-derived CDR1 and CDR2 are KGHDR and SFDVKD. This clone has only one observation. Sequenced input: peripheral blood. The chain employs TRBV24-1 and TRBJ2-5; 8 bases align to TRBD1. This clonotype originated in a woman between 55 and 75 years old with COVID-19, enrolled during active disease. In DNA form, the CDR3 reads TGTGCCACCCAGCCCCGGACAGGGACCGTGGAGACCCAGTACTTC. The encoded protein is CATQPRTGTVETQYF.